The clone carrying this TCR beta chain was picked up one time. What it recognizes is unknown. This sample was taken from a study of cytomegalovirus exposure and HLA in healthy donors. Study-level background: Both the 120 or so validation repertoires and the approximately 620 first-cohort repertoires used the same platform, as reported by a later analysis. Study results and limitations: Clusters of TCRs from the first cohort tended to co-occur in the approximately 130 validation repertoires (as a later analysis found).

Measured with immunoSEQ multiplex PCR; TCRdb has only the in-frame clones, and not every one. In the table there are under 65,000 clones, roughly 94% of which are singletons. Germline-derived CDR1 and CDR2 are SGHKS and YYEKEE (reference sequence). This CDR3 region has 14 residues. With V trimmed by 3 bases and J by 5 bases, 8 bases remained unmatched. Sequencing input: PBMCs. The receptor was isolated from a woman aged 18-29 years in good health and CMV-seropositive. V gene TRBV5-5 combines with J gene TRBJ2-7, with 7 bases matching TRBD1. This chain's CDR3 is CASSSDRARDEQYF. CDR3 bases: TGTGCCAGCAGCTCTGACAGGGCACGGGACGAGCAGTACTTC.